This entry features one T cell receptor beta chain sequence. This clonotype was observed at least ten times. The antigen it recognizes is unknown. Nothing much larger sits one base from this clone, and base qualities are not available. Sequencing was performed on an Illumina NovaSeq 6000. Synthesis of TCR cDNA relied on 5'RACE template switching, a step that introduced a universal primer site along with unique molecular identifiers. Priming for cDNA synthesis came from both the TCR alpha and TCR beta constant segments. Libraries were amplified in two PCR steps, with sample barcodes and sequencing adapters added in the second step. Sequencing of the libraries was done on either Illumina HiSeq 2500 (2x100 bp) or NovaSeq (2x150 bp). From the authors' description of their analysis: Reads were demultiplexed and collapsed into UMI consensus sequences with MIGEC, and V(D)J alignment was performed with MiXCR. Clonotypes responding to the vaccine were identified with edgeR on replicate PBMC samples, with the criteria of FDR below 0.01 and a log2 fold change above 5 up to day 15. CD4 or CD8 identity was assigned to each bulk clonotype according to whether the clonotype was present at higher abundance in the sequenced CD4 repertoire or the sequenced CD8 repertoire. Through fastp at Q25 and MiXCR, TCRdb rebuilt clones from the public reads, retaining in-frame beta chains. Under each unique CDR3 protein, matching rows form one entry showing the most common genes and DNA. Here the V and J calls rest on TCRdb's processing, not on the authors' analysis. The sample data list over 250,000 distinct CDR3 sequences, and 5.2% of these were observed just once. The top ten clonotypes cover around 3.5% of the sample.

The germline V gene sets CDR1 to MDHEN and CDR2 to SYDVKM. From the cysteine through the phenylalanine, the CDR3 covers 15 amino acids. Only the CDR3 region is kept as DNA, spanning 45 bases read in frame from base 1. V is clipped by 1 base and J by 3 bases, and the sequence between their germline boundaries is 7 bases long. The sample's treatment or condition label is to be understood as: live attenuated yellow fever vaccine strain. PBMCs were isolated from peripheral blood using a standard Ficoll-Paque protocol. Dynabeads CD4 and CD8 positive selection kits were used to isolate CD4 and CD8 T-cell fractions. TriZol was used to extract RNA from bulk PBMCs, from CD4 and CD8 fractions, and from dextramer-positive and dextramer-negative fractions. This record belongs to a study of T cells after yellow fever vaccination (dated by TCRdb to 2018 to 2020). Broadly, across the study: The SMART-Seq v4 Ultra Low Input RNA kit was used to prepare libraries from fractions with low cell numbers. The cohort comprised two healthy male donors, one aged 18 to 29 and one aged 30 to 39 years. To follow T-cell clones before and after primary and booster YFV17D yellow fever vaccination, bulk TCR alpha and beta repertoires were sequenced over time. Blood was drawn at multiple timepoints before and after primary and secondary immunization, with bulk PBMC replicates and cell subsets isolated. Findings and caveats that apply to the study as a whole: Compared with the primary T-cell response, the secondary T-cell response was faster but weaker, reaching its peak on day 5 rather than on day 15. FACS-sorted repertoires could contain abundant contaminating clonotypes from the bulk population, so computational filtering was required. After the booster, most of the clones that had expanded following primary vaccination were detected again (approximately 96% of CD4 and roughly nine tenths of CD8), which suggests that memory was broadly maintained. Because only a couple of donors were included in the study, the extent to which the findings can be generalized is limited. A small share of clonotypes occurred in both CD4 and CD8 compartments, likely arising from convergent recombination.

In this chain, TRBV28 is recombined with TRBJ1-6, with no D gene named confidently. The input for sequencing was CD4+ T cells sorted from PBMCs, taken on the day of the yellow fever booster vaccination. The TCR originated in a man aged 18 to 30 who received the YFV17D yellow fever vaccine. CDR3 sequence: CASSLLEGYNSPLHF. The sequence in DNA is TGTGCCAGCAGTTTATTAGAGGGCTATAATTCACCCCTCCACTTT. The reference TRBV28 and TRBJ1-6 proteins fill in what lies around the CDR3, so the full variable domain reads DVKVTQSSRYLVKRTGEKVFLECVQDMDHENMFWYRQDPGLGLRLIYFSYDVKMKEKGDIPEGYSVSREKKERFSLILESASTNQTSMYLCASSLLEGYNSPLHFGNGTRLTVT.